A selection of T cell receptor beta chains follows, all from one sample in a study of neurological immune-mediated disorders. Each CDR3 protein is one row after TCRdb ran MiXCR on the 5' RACE reads. Among about 52,000 distinct CDR3 sequences, about 3.8% were seen once, and the ten largest hold roughly 7.1%. The sequenced sample was PBMCs. These receptors were obtained from a man in his 60s with multiple sclerosis. Each CDR3 is given with its conserved first and last residue. The D gene is left open where the match is weak. Clone size reads once, few, many, or a class if the clone is expanded.

TRBJ1-4,-,TRBV7-9,many,CASSSAPGKFEKLFF,TGTGCCAGCAGCTCAGCCCCAGGGAAATTTGAAAAACTGTTTTTT
TRBJ2-6,-,TRBV20-1,many,CSATGGLAGANVLTF,TGCAGTGCTACAGGGGGACTGGCTGGGGCCAACGTCCTGACTTTC
TRBJ2-1,TRBD2,TRBV29-1,many,CSVQAGVEEVEFF,TGCAGCGTTCAAGCGGGAGTGGAGGAGGTGGAGTTCTTC
TRBJ2-1,-,TRBV5-1,many,CASSLSELNEQFF,TGCGCCAGCAGCTTGTCAGAGCTCAATGAGCAGTTCTTC
TRBJ2-1,-,TRBV20-1,many,CSARGGGTKYNEQFF,TGCAGTGCTAGAGGGGGCGGGACAAAGTACAATGAGCAGTTCTTC
TRBJ2-1,-,TRBV15,many,CATSITISEQFF,TGTGCCACCAGCATTACCATCTCCGAGCAGTTCTTC
TRBJ2-5,-,TRBV5-1,many,CASSLARQPQETQYF,TGCGCCAGCAGCTTGGCACGGCAGCCCCAAGAGACCCAGTACTTC
TRBJ1-2,-,TRBV4-1,many,CASSQASTYGYTF,TGCGCCAGCAGCCAAGCGTCGACCTATGGCTACACCTTC
TRBJ2-1,TRBD1,TRBV7-2,many,CASSIDRGVFNEQFF,TGTGCCAGCAGCATAGACAGGGGGGTCTTCAATGAGCAGTTCTTC
TRBJ2-1,TRBD1,TRBV20-1,many,CSARQPGGNEQFF,TGCAGTGCTAGACAGCCAGGGGGCAATGAGCAGTTCTTC
TRBJ1-5,-,TRBV20-1,many,CSAARQNSNQPQHF,TGCAGTGCTGCGAGACAGAACTCTAATCAGCCCCAGCATTTT
TRBJ1-1,-,TRBV6-5,many,CASSTLPGGWVNTEAFF,TGTGCCAGCAGTACCCTCCCCGGGGGCTGGGTGAACACTGAAGCTTTCTTT
TRBJ2-4,-,TRBV15,many,CAIAERVGNIQYF,TGTGCCATTGCGGAGAGGGTGGGAAACATTCAGTACTTC
TRBJ1-3,-,TRBV6-2/TRBV6-3,many,CASSLKTGNTIYF,TGTGCCAGCAGTCTAAAAACTGGAAACACCATATATTTT
TRBJ2-3,-,TRBV14,many,CASRGTLTHTQYF,TGTGCCAGCAGGGGGACTCTTACTCATACGCAGTATTTT
TRBJ2-1,-,TRBV5-1,many,CASSTHYNEQFF,TGCGCCAGCAGCACCCACTACAATGAGCAGTTCTTC
TRBJ1-1,-,TRBV5-1,many,CASSLFGENTEAFF,TGCGCCAGCAGCTTGTTCGGAGAGAACACTGAAGCTTTCTTT
TRBJ2-1,-,TRBV6-5,many,CASRRGLAFNEQFF,TGTGCCAGCAGGCGGGGTCTCGCCTTCAATGAGCAGTTCTTC
TRBJ2-2,-,TRBV28,many,CASSFDRGVGELFF,TGTGCCAGCAGTTTCGACCGAGGTGTCGGGGAGCTGTTTTTT
TRBJ1-2,-,TRBV20-1,many,CSAPGMPYGYTF,TGCAGTGCTCCAGGGATGCCTTATGGCTACACCTTC
TRBJ2-7,-,TRBV20-1,many,CSARWTSDYEQYF,TGCAGTGCTAGGTGGACGTCCGACTACGAGCAGTACTTC
TRBJ1-1,TRBD1,TRBV27,many,CASSLLQGAGTEAFF,TGTGCCAGCAGTTTATTGCAGGGGGCCGGCACTGAAGCTTTCTTT
TRBJ2-1,TRBD2,TRBV20-1,few,CSARDFLAGDRNEQFF,TGCAGTGCTAGAGACTTCTTAGCGGGAGATCGGAATGAGCAGTTCTTC
TRBJ2-5,-,TRBV6-1,many,CASSPPGGVETQYF,TGTGCCAGCAGTCCTCCTGGGGGCGTAGAGACCCAGTACTTC